This T cell receptor beta chain originates from a study of OX40 agonist ivuxolimab in advanced cancers. Study summary: The mean age was approximately 60 years, ranging from 23 to 79, with 65% to 85% of participants male. In three patients, partial responses were observed, one with hepatocellular carcinoma and two with cutaneous melanoma. General study findings and limits: At 0.1 to 3.0 mg/kg and by week 6, clonal expansion occurred in CD4+ and CD8+ blood T cells.

On this clone itself: Its antigen is unidentified.

This CDR3 has 14 amino acids. CDR1 MNHEY and CDR2 SMNVEV come from the germline V gene (reference sequence). V lost 4 bases, J lost 0 bases, and 10 bases lay in between. Data came from immunoSEQ multiplex PCR; TCRdb stores just in-frame clones and leaves some out. The sample lists 35,000 to 45,000 clones, approximately 80% seen once, with 20% to 25% in the top ten. Here the sequenced sample was CD4+ or CD8+ T cells sorted from blood, taken in a trial of the OX40 agonist ivuxolimab. The chain couples TRBV27 to TRBJ2-7, with D tentatively TRBD1 (5 bases). The receptor's source is an adult with an advanced solid tumor such as melanoma, head and neck, liver or kidney cancer. CDR3 region: CASSWAGNSYEQYF. CDR3 sequence (DNA): TGTGCCAGCAGTTGGGCAGGGAACTCCTACGAGCAGTACTTC.